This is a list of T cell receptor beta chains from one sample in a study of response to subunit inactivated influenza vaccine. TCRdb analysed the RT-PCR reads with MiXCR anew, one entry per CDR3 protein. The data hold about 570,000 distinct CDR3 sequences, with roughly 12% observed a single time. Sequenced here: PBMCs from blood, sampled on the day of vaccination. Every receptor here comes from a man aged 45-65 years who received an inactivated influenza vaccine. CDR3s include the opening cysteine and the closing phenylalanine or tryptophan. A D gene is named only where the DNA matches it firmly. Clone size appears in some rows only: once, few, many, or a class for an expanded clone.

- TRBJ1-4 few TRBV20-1 TGCAGTGCTAGAATGGGCACTAATGAAAAACTGTTTTTT CSARMGTNEKLFF
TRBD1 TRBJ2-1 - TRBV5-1 TGCGCCAGCACCCGGGACAGGGGTAACAATGAGCAGTTCTTC CASTRDRGNNEQFF
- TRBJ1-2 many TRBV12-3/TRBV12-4 TGTGCCAGCAGTTTCGGCAGGGTTAGAGATGGCTACACCTTC CASSFGRVRDGYTF
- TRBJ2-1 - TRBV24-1 TGTGCCACCAGTGATTTGTGGGGGGCTACCTACAATGAGCAGTTCTTC CATSDLWGATYNEQFF
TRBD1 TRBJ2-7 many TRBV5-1 TGCGCCAGCAGCGCGGCCGGGACAGGGAGCCACGAGCAGTACTTC CASSAAGTGSHEQYF
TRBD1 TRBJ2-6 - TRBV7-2 TGTGCCAGCAGCTTAGCCAGGGTCAGGGGGCTTACTGGGGCCAACGTCCTGACTTTC CASSLARVRGLTGANVLTF
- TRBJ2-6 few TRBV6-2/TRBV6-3 TGTGCCAGCAACTACCTCCTCACTGGGGCCAACGTCCTGACTTTC CASNYLLTGANVLTF
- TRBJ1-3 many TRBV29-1 TGCAGCGTTGTACGGGGCTCTGGAAACACCATATATTTT CSVVRGSGNTIYF
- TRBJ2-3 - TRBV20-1 TGCAGTGCTAGAGTTCGGGGTAGCACAGATACGCAGTATTTT CSARVRGSTDTQYF
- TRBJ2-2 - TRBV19 TGTGCCAGTATCCGAACCCCCAGGGAAAACACCGGGGAGCTGTTTTTT CASIRTPRENTGELFF
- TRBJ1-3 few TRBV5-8 TGTGCCAGCAGCCTAGAGGGTCCTTTCATCTCTGGAAACACCATATATTTT CASSLEGPFISGNTIYF
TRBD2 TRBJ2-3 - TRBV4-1 TGCGCCAGCAGCCCCTTCGGGGGGGCAACTAGCACAGATACGCAGTATTTT CASSPFGGATSTDTQYF
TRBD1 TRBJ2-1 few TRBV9 TGTGCCAGCAGCGGAGGACAGGGAACCTACAATGAGCAGTTCTTC CASSGGQGTYNEQFF
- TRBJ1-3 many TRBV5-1 TGCGCCAGCAGCTTGGGACAGACTACTGGAAACACCATATATTTT CASSLGQTTGNTIYF
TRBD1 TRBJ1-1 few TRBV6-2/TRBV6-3 TGTGCCAGCAGTTACTCAGGCCCTTGGGACAGGGAAAAATCCCCCACTGAAGCTTTCTTT CASSYSGPWDREKSPTEAFF
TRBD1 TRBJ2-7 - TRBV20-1 TGCAGTGCTGACCCGGGACAGGCTTGGTACGAGCAGTACTTC CSADPGQAWYEQYF
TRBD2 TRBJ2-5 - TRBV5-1 TGCGCCAGCAGCCACGGGACTAGCGGCGAGCCCCAGTACTTC CASSHGTSGEPQYF
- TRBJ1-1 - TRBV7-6 TGTGCCAGCAGCTTACAACAGGCAGGTGGGAACACTGAAGCTTTCTTT CASSLQQAGGNTEAFF
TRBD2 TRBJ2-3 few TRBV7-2 TGTGCCAGCAGCTTTCATCCGGGGGGGACAGATACGCAGTATTTT CASSFHPGGTDTQYF
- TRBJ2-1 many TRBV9 TGTGCCAGCAGCGTAGCTGGTGGACTCTACAATGAGCAGTTCTTC CASSVAGGLYNEQFF
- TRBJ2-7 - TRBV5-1 TGCGCCAGCAGCATTCGAGAGGACTCCTACGAGCAGTACTTC CASSIREDSYEQYF
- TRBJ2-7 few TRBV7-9 TGTGCCAGCAGCCCCTCGGGGATCTCCTACGAGCAGTACTTC CASSPSGISYEQYF
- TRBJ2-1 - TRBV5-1 TGCGCCAGCAGAGCAGGGTGGGAGAATGAGCAGTTCTTC CASRAGWENEQFF
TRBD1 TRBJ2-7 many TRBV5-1 TGCGCCAGCAGCAGGGACAGGGCAGATCATGAGCAGTACTTC CASSRDRADHEQYF